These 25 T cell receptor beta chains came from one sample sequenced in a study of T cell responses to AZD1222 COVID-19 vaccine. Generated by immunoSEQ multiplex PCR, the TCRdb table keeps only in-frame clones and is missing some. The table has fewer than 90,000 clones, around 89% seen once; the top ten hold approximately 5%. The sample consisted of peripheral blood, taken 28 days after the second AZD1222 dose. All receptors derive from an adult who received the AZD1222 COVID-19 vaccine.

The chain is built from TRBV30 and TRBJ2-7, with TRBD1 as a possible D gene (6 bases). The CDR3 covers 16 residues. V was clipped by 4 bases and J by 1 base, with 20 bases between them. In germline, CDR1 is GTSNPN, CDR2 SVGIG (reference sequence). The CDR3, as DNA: TGTGCCTGGAACAAAGATCGGACAGCCAAATCCTACGAGCAGTACTTC. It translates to CAWNKDRTAKSYEQYF. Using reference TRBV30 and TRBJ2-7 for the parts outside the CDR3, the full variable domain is SQTIHQWPATLVQPVGSPLSLECTVEGTSNPNLYWYRQAAGRGLQLLFYSVGIGQISSEVPQNLSASRPQDRQFILSSKKLLLSDSGFYLCAWNKDRTAKSYEQYFGPGTRLTVT.

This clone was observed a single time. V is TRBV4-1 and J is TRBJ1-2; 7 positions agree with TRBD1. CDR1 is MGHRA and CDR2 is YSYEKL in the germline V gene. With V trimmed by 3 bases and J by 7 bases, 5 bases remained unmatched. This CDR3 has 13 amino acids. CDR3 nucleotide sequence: TGCGCCAGCAGCCACATAGGGGGCCGTGGCTACACCTTC. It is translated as CASSHIGGRGYTF.

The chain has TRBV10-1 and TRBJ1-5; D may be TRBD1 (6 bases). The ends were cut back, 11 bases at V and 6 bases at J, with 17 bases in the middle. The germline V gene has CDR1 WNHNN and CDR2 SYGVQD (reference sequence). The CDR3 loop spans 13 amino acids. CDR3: CAPRGGGTQPQHF. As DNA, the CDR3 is TGCGCCCCCCGAGGGGGGGGAACTCAGCCCCAGCATTTT.

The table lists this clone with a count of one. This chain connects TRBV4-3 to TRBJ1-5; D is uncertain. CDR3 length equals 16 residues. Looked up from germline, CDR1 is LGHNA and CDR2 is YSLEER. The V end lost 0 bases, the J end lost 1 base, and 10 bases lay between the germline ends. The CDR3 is CASSQDRRRSNQPQHF. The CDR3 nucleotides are TGCGCCAGCAGCCAAGATAGGAGACGGAGCAATCAGCCCCAGCATTTT.

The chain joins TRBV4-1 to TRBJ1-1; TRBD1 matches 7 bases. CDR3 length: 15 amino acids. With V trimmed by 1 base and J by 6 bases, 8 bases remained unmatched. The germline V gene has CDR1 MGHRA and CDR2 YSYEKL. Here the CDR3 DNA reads TGCGCCAGCAGCCAAGTGGGACAGCGAGGGGCTGAAGCTTTCTTT. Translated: CASSQVGQRGAEAFF.

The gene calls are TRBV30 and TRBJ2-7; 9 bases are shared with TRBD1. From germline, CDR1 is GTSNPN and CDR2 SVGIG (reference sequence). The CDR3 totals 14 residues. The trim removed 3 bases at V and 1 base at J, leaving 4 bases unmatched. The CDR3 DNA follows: TGTGCCTGGAGCCGGGGGACAGGGTCCTACGAGCAGTACTTC. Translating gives CAWSRGTGSYEQYF.

The CDR3 bases are TGTGCCAGCAGCTGGACCGGGACTAGCACAGGTGAGCAGTTCTTC. It encodes CASSWTGTSTGEQFF. V is TRBV11-2 and J is TRBJ2-1, with TRBD2 matching 9 bases. V lost 4 bases and J lost 9; bases outside the gene matches: 10. The CDR3 has 15 residues. Germline CDR1 and CDR2: SGHAT and FQNNGV.

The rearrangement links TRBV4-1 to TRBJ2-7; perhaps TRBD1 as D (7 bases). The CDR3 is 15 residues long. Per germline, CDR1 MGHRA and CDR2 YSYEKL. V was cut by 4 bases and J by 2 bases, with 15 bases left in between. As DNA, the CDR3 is TGCGCCAGCAGCCGCGGGACAGCTAACCCCTACGAGCAGTACTTC. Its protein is CASSRGTANPYEQYF.

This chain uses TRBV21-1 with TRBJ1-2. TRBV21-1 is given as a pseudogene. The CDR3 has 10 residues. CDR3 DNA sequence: TGTGCCAGCAGCCAGACGGCTTACACCTTC. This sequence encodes CASSQTAYTF.

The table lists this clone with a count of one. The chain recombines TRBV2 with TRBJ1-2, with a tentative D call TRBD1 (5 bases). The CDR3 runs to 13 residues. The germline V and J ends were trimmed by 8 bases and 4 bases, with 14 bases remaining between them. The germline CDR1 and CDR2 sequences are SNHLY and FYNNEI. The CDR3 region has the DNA TGTGCCAGCTTTCGGGACTCACGCTATGGCTACACCTTC. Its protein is CASFRDSRYGYTF. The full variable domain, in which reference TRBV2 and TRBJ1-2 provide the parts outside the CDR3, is EPEVTQTPSHQVTQMGQEVILRCVPISNHLYFYWYRQILGQKVEFLVSFYNNEISEKSEIFDDQFSVERPDGSNFTLKIRSTKLEDSAMYFCASFRDSRYGYTFGSGTRLTVV.

The CDR3 region is CASSYPGGHQPQHF. The CDR3 nucleotides are TGTGCCAGCAGTTATCCGGGGGGGCATCAGCCCCAGCATTTT. The chain links TRBV6-6 to TRBJ1-5, with D possibly being TRBD1 (6 bases). The germline V gene has CDR1 MNHNY and CDR2 SVGAGI (reference sequence). The CDR3 covers 14 residues. Trimming stripped 3 bases from V and 5 bases from J, with 11 bases between.

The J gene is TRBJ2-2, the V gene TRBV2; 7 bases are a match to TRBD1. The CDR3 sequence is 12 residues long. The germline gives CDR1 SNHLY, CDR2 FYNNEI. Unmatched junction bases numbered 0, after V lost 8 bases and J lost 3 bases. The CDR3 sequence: CASDRDTGELFF. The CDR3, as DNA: TGTGCCAGCGACAGGGACACCGGGGAGCTGTTTTTT.

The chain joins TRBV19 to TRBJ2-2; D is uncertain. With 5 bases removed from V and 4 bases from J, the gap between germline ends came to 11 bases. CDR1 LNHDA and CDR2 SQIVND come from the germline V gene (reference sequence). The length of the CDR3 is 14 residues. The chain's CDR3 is CASSPDWATGELFF. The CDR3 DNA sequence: TGTGCCAGTAGTCCGGATTGGGCCACCGGGGAGCTGTTTTTT.

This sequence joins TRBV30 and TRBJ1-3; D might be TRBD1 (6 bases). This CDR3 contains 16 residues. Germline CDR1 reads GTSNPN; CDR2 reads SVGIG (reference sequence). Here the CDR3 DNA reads TGTGCTTACACTTCCTCAGGGGCAAACTCTGGAAACACCATATATTTT. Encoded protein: CAYTSSGANSGNTIYF.

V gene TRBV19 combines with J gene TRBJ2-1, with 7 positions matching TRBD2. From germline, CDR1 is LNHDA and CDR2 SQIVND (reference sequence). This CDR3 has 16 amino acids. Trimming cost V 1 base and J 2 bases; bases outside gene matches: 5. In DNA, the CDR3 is TGTGCCAGTAGTATAGTCGCGGGGGTTACCTACAATGAGCAGTTCTTC. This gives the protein CASSIVAGVTYNEQFF.

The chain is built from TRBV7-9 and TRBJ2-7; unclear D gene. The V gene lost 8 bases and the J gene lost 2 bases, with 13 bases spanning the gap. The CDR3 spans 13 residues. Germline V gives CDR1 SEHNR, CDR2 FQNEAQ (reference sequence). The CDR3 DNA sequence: TGTGCCAGCGGCCGGATGACCCCCTACGAGCAGTACTTC. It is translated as CASGRMTPYEQYF.

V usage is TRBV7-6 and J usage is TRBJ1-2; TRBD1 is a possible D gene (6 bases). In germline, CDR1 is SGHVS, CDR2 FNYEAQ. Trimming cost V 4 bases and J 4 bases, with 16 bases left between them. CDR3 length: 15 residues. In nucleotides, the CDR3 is TGTGCCAGCAGCTCACCCGACAGGCGCCTCTATGGCTACACCTTC. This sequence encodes CASSSPDRRLYGYTF.

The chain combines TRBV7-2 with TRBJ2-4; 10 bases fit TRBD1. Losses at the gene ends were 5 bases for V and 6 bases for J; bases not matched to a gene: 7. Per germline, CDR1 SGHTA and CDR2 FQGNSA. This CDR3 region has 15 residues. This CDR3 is CASSKGGTGVNIQYF. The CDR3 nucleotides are TGTGCCAGCAGCAAAGGAGGGACAGGGGTAAACATTCAGTACTTC.

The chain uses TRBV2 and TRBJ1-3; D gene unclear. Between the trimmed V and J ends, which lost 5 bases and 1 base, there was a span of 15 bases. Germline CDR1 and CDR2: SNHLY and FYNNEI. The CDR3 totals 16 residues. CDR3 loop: CASSHRLDSSGNTIYF. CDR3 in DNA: TGTGCCAGCAGTCATCGACTAGATTCGTCTGGAAACACCATATATTTT.

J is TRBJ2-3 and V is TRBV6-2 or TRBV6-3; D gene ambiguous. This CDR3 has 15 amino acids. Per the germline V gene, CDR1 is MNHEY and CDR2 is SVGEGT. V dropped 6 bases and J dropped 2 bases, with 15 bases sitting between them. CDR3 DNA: TGTGCCAGCAGCTTCGTAACCTTGACCACAGATACGCAGTATTTT. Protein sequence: CASSFVTLTTDTQYF.

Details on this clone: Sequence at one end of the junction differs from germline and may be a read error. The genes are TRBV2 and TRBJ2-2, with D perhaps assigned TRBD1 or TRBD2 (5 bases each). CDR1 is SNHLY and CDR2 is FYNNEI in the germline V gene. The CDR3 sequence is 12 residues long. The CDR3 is CASRGTHGQLFF. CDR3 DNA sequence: TGTGCCAGCAGGGGGACCCACGGGCAGCTGTTTTTT.

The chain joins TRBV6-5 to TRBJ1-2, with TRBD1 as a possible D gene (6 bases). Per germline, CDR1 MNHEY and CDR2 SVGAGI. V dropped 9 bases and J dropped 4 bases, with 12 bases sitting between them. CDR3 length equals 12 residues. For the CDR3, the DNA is TGTGCCAGTGACGACAGGTTCTATGGCTACACCTTC. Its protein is CASDDRFYGYTF.

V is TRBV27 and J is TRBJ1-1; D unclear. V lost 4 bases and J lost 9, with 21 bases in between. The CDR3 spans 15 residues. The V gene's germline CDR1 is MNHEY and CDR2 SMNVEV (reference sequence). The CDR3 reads CASSSYDPIGAQAFF. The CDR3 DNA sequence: TGTGCCAGCAGTTCCTACGACCCGATAGGTGCCCAAGCTTTCTTT.

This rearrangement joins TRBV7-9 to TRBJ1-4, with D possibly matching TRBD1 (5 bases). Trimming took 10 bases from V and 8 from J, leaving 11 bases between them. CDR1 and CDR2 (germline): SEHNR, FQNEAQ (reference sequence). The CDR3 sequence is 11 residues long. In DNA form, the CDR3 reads TGTGCCATTCACGAGGGGGAAAAACTGTTTTTT. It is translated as CAIHEGEKLFF.

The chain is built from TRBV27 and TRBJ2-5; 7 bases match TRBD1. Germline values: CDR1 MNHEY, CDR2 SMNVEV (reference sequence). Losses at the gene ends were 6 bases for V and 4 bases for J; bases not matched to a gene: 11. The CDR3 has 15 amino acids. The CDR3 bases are TGTGCCAGCAGCCCCAGACAGGGATCAGGAGAGACCCAGTACTTC. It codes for CASSPRQGSGETQYF.